Presented here are 29 T cell receptor beta chains from one specimen sequenced in a study of blood T cell repertoires in COVID-19. Method: immunoSEQ multiplex PCR; TCRdb's copy keeps in-frame clones and lacks some. Of roughly 340,000 clones listed, 70% to 90% were seen once; the top ten hold about 2.1%. Sample: PBMCs or T cells enriched from blood (not recorded which). The source is a man aged 40-49 years in a cohort exposed to, infected with or recovered from COVID-19 (not recorded which).

The gene calls are TRBV5-8 and TRBJ1-6, with no clear D. The CDR3 runs 14 residues. CDR1 is SGHTS and CDR2 is YDEGEE in the germline V gene. V was trimmed by 0 bases and J by 15 bases, leaving 16 bases between them. The chain's CDR3 is CASSLEHAGRLLHF. As DNA, the CDR3 is TGTGCCAGCAGCTTGGAACACGCGGGAAGGCTCCTCCACTTT.

This clone came up once. This sequence joins TRBV6-8 and TRBJ1-5, with 10 bases that match TRBD1. The CDR3 loop spans 20 amino acids. The germline V gene has CDR1 MNHGY and CDR2 SAAAGT. V dropped 5 bases and J dropped 0; count of bases not matched to a gene: 16. The CDR3 sequence is CASSPTGGLPSPYSNQPQHF. The CDR3 coding sequence is TGTGCCAGCAGTCCGACAGGGGGCCTTCCGTCCCCCTATAGCAATCAGCCCCAGCATTTT.

The gene calls are TRBV28 and TRBJ1-6; the match to TRBD1 covers 7 bases. CDR1 MDHEN and CDR2 SYDVKM come from the germline V gene. The CDR3 is 16 amino acids. The J segment lost 9 bases and the V segment lost 6 bases, leaving 14 bases of the junction unmatched. CDR3 in amino acids: CASRGRTGEPSSPLHF. The CDR3 DNA reads as TGTGCCAGCAGGGGAAGAACAGGGGAACCCTCTTCACCCCTCCACTTT.

The J gene is TRBJ1-2, the V gene TRBV10-1; D is perhaps TRBD1 (5 bases). Germline lookup yields CDR1 WNHNN and CDR2 SYGVQD (reference sequence). This CDR3 region has 14 residues. The germline V and J ends were trimmed by 6 bases and 4 bases, with 15 bases remaining between them. CDR3 sequence reads: CASSPSTVLYGYTF. For the CDR3, the DNA is TGCGCCAGCAGCCCCTCGACAGTTCTCTATGGCTACACCTTC.

The chain links TRBV5-8 to TRBJ1-1, with 9 bases that match TRBD1. Losses at the gene ends were 3 bases for V and 1 base for J; bases not matched to a gene: 4. Germline lookup yields CDR1 SGHTS and CDR2 YDEGEE. The CDR3 totals 15 residues. The CDR3, as DNA: TGTGCCAGCAGCTCGACAGGGGGAAGGAACACTGAAGCTTTCTTT. Protein sequence: CASSSTGGRNTEAFF.

The chain carries TRBV3-1 (or the pseudogene TRBV3-2) and TRBJ1-2; 7 bases map to TRBD1. Per the germline V gene, CDR1 is LGHDT and CDR2 is YNNKEL (reference sequence). The CDR3 is 16 residues long. J was trimmed by 1 base and V by 4 bases; bases with no gene match: 9. The CDR3 DNA is TGTGCCAGCAGCCGGACCGGGACAGCCGTTAACTATGGCTACACCTTC. It encodes CASSRTGTAVNYGYTF.

This rearrangement joins TRBV3-1 (or the pseudogene TRBV3-2) to TRBJ1-6; D might be TRBD1 (6 bases). The CDR3 covers 14 residues. Deletions cut 4 bases from V and 6 bases from J, with 10 bases between. Per germline, CDR1 LGHDT and CDR2 YNNKEL (reference sequence). CDR3: CASSLGQPNSPLHF. CDR3 sequence (DNA): TGTGCCAGCAGCCTTGGACAGCCTAATTCACCCCTCCACTTT.

This clone was recorded once. The chain recombines TRBV28 with TRBJ2-1; 10 positions match TRBD1. Germline V gives CDR1 MDHEN, CDR2 SYDVKM. CDR3 size: 17 residues. With V trimmed by 5 bases and J by 6 bases, 13 bases remained unmatched. CDR3 amino acids: CASSTPITGTGVNEQFF. The CDR3 region has the DNA TGTGCCAGCAGTACACCGATAACCGGGACAGGGGTCAATGAGCAGTTCTTC.

The rearrangement uses TRBV5-1 and TRBJ2-3; 8 bases map to TRBD2. V lost 2 bases, J lost 3 bases, and 11 bases stayed unmatched. The germline gives CDR1 SGHRS, CDR2 YFSETQ. The CDR3 loop spans 17 amino acids. The CDR3 DNA reads TGCGCCAGCAGCTTTTTGGTTGCGCGGGAGGTAACAGATACGCAGTATTTT. This encodes CASSFLVAREVTDTQYF.

The V gene is TRBV2, the J gene TRBJ2-2; 11 bases fit TRBD1. CDR3 length: 14 amino acids. From germline, CDR1 is SNHLY and CDR2 FYNNEI. J gave up 7 bases and V 10 bases, and 8 bases lay outside the gene matches. CDR3 DNA sequence: TGTGCCACCGGGGGGACAGGGGGTTTCGGGGAGCTGTTTTTT. The encoded protein is CATGGTGGFGELFF.

This clone was seen a few times. The rearrangement joins TRBV6-5 to TRBJ1-2, with TRBD1 as a possible D gene (6 bases). V gave up 2 bases and J gave up 5 bases, with 15 bases separating them. This CDR3 contains 15 residues. CDR1 and CDR2 from the germline V gene are MNHEY and SVGAGI. CDR3 DNA sequence: TGTGCCAGCAGTTACGGAGTCAGGGGAAATTATGGCTACACCTTC. This sequence encodes CASSYGVRGNYGYTF.

This clone occurred a few times. The chain is built from TRBV28 and TRBJ2-5, with TRBD1 matching 7 bases. Germline CDR1 reads MDHEN; CDR2 reads SYDVKM. The length of the CDR3 is 14 residues. With 4 bases clipped from V and 4 bases from J, the junction kept 6 bases outside the gene matches. The CDR3 DNA reads as TGTGCCAGCAGTTCGACTAACAGGGGAGAGACCCAGTACTTC. Amino acid sequence: CASSSTNRGETQYF.

The genes are TRBV18 and TRBJ2-7, with TRBD2 as a possible D gene (5 bases). Per germline, CDR1 KGHSH and CDR2 LQKENI. V was clipped by 3 bases and J by 0 bases, with 9 bases between them. This CDR3 is built from 14 residues. CDR3 nucleotides: TGTGCCAGCTCACCGGACTTCCGCTCCTACGAGCAGTACTTC. It encodes CASSPDFRSYEQYF.

This chain links TRBV4-1 with TRBJ2-5, with 7 bases matching TRBD1. CDR3 length: 16 amino acids. Germline V lookup: CDR1 MGHRA, CDR2 YSYEKL. The trim removed 4 bases at V and 1 base at J, leaving 9 bases unmatched. This CDR3 reads CASSPRTGRPQETQYF. CDR3 sequence (DNA): TGCGCCAGCAGCCCCCGGACAGGTAGACCCCAAGAGACCCAGTACTTC.

The chain links TRBV11-2 to TRBJ2-7; tentatively, D is TRBD2 (6 bases). The germline CDR1 and CDR2 sequences are SGHAT and FQNNGV. The V gene lost 5 bases and the J gene lost 2 bases, with 16 bases spanning the gap. The CDR3 contains 15 residues. The CDR3 here is CASSTPGDVPYEQYF. DNA of the CDR3: TGTGCCAGCAGCACACCGGGGGACGTCCCCTACGAGCAGTACTTC.

The sample holds a few counts of this clone. The V and J genes are TRBV28 and TRBJ1-5, with 9 bases identical to TRBD1. This CDR3 is built from 14 residues. Germline V gene lookup returns CDR1 MDHEN and CDR2 SYDVKM. With V trimmed by 6 bases and J by 6 bases, 6 bases remained unmatched. The CDR3 loop reads CASRLQGAVQPQHF. CDR3 bases: TGTGCCAGCAGACTACAGGGGGCTGTTCAGCCCCAGCATTTT.

The table lists this clone with a few counts. The chain uses TRBV2 and TRBJ2-7; perhaps TRBD1 as D (7 bases). This CDR3 has 15 amino acids. Germline CDR1 and CDR2: SNHLY and FYNNEI. Trimming stripped 5 bases from V and 3 bases from J, with 17 bases between. Here the CDR3 reads CASSSRTGLLYEQYF. For the CDR3, the DNA is TGTGCCAGCAGTTCCCGGACAGGACTACTCTACGAGCAGTACTTC.

This clone was seen only once. The chain combines TRBV7-6 with TRBJ2-7; D may be TRBD2 (6 bases). Germline V gene lookup returns CDR1 SGHVS and CDR2 FNYEAQ. The CDR3 runs to 15 residues. V dropped 1 base and J dropped 7 bases, with 17 bases sitting between them. The CDR3 reads CASSLGTTRGVEQYF. As DNA, the CDR3 is TGTGCCAGCAGCTTAGGGACTACTCGCGGAGTGGAGCAGTACTTC.

The genes are TRBV20-1 and TRBJ2-1; 7 nucleotides match TRBD1. The CDR3 length is 11 residues. Germline CDR1 is DFQATT and CDR2 is SNEGSKA (reference sequence). V was clipped by 7 bases and J by 3 bases; unmatched bases: 0. The CDR3, as DNA: TGCAGTGGACAGGGCTACAATGAGCAGTTCTTC. Protein sequence: CSGQGYNEQFF.

The chain links TRBV6-5 to TRBJ1-2; 7 nucleotides line up with TRBD1. The CDR3 has 15 residues. Germline-derived CDR1 and CDR2 are MNHEY and SVGAGI. The J segment lost 4 bases and the V segment lost 6 bases, leaving 11 bases of the junction unmatched. The CDR3 bases are TGTGCCAGCAGACCTGCAGGGGGTGAGTCCTATGGCTACACCTTC. Amino acids: CASRPAGGESYGYTF.

V is TRBV9 and J is TRBJ1-3; D remains unclear. The CDR3 consists of 15 residues. V lost 0 bases and J lost 0, with 7 bases in between. The V gene's germline CDR1 is SGDLS and CDR2 YYNGEE. CDR3 loop: CASSVDGDSGNTIYF. DNA of the CDR3: TGTGCCAGCAGCGTAGACGGTGACTCTGGAAACACCATATATTTT.

This chain joins TRBV10-1 and TRBJ2-3; D perhaps matches TRBD1 (6 bases). V lost 3 bases to trimming and J lost 3 bases, with 16 bases between them. The CDR3 extends over 16 amino acids. Per germline, CDR1 WNHNN and CDR2 SYGVQD (reference sequence). CDR3 nucleotides: TGCGCCAGCAGTGACCCCCGAGGGGGTATGACAGATACGCAGTATTTT. This codes for CASSDPRGGMTDTQYF.

This clone was seen ten or more times. This chain joins TRBV23-1 and TRBJ1-4; D not certain. TRBV23-1 is an ORF, with its function uncertain. With 9 bases removed from V and 8 bases from J, the gap between germline ends came to 10 bases. There are 11 residues in the CDR3. The CDR3 is CARWPGEKLFF. CDR3 bases: TGCGCCAGGTGGCCGGGAGAAAAACTGTTTTTT.

The V gene is TRBV6-5, the J gene TRBJ2-7; D is perhaps TRBD1 (8 bases). This CDR3 region has 13 residues. V dropped 5 bases and J dropped 4 bases, with 12 bases sitting between them. Germline CDR1 and CDR2: MNHEY and SVGAGI. The CDR3 nucleotides are TGTGCCAGCAGTACAGGGGGGGGGTACGAGCAGTACTTC. Amino acid sequence: CASSTGGGYEQYF.

This chain uses TRBV5-5 with TRBJ1-5; D remains unclear. Germline CDR1 reads SGHKS; CDR2 reads YYEKEE (reference sequence). V dropped 5 bases and J dropped 0 bases, with 9 bases sitting between them. There are 14 residues in the CDR3. CDR3 DNA: TGTGCCAGCAGTTTAGGAGGTAGCAATCAGCCCCAGCATTTT. Protein sequence: CASSLGGSNQPQHF.

Concerning this clone itself: A read error may account for a junction end that differs from germline. The rearrangement joins TRBV2 to TRBJ2-3; 8 bases match TRBD2. The CDR3 has 13 residues. CDR1 and CDR2 (germline): SNHLY, FYNNEI. The CDR3 is CASSEAGGTSKHF. Written as DNA, the CDR3 is TGTGCCAGCAGTGAAGCGGGCGGGACTAGTAAGCATTTT.

The chain has TRBV18 and TRBJ1-5, with D possibly TRBD1 on 5 matching bases. V lost 1 base and J lost 0, with 13 bases in between. CDR3 size: 17 residues. In germline, CDR1 is KGHSH, CDR2 LQKENI. CDR3 loop: CASSPLPGSNSNQPQHF. CDR3 nucleotide sequence: TGTGCCAGCTCACCACTACCAGGGTCCAATAGCAATCAGCCCCAGCATTTT.

In its sample, this clone was seen once. The chain combines TRBV29-1 with TRBJ1-4; TRBD1 matches 7 bases. The CDR3 runs to 15 residues. The germline V gene encodes CDR1 SQVTM and CDR2 ANQGSEA. J lost 0 bases, V lost 4 bases, and 5 bases had no gene match. The CDR3 protein is CSVALGTATNEKLFF. DNA of the CDR3: TGCAGCGTTGCGTTGGGGACAGCAACTAATGAAAAACTGTTTTTT.

The gene calls are TRBV3-1 (or the pseudogene TRBV3-2) and TRBJ1-2; no clear D. Germline V CDR1 and CDR2: LGHDT, YNNKEL (reference sequence). The ends were cut back, 4 bases at V and 9 bases at J, with 15 bases in the middle. CDR3 length: 13 amino acids. CDR3 residues: CASSRGQRDRYTF. CDR3 nucleotides: TGTGCCAGCAGCCGAGGGCAGCGAGATCGCTACACCTTC.